This T cell receptor beta chain was found in a study of CD8 T cells in ankylosing spondylitis. Study-wide results and caveats: The clones that were linked to disease were reported to be significantly enriched in matched synovial fluid samples from ankylosing spondylitis patients. Earlier reports found some motif variants in synovial fluid and blood in reactive arthritis. Ankylosing spondylitis blood appeared to be characterized by a TCR beta motif of several highly homologous variants.

Quantitative 5'-RACE with molecular barcodes produced the TCR beta libraries. Each CDR3 protein is one row after TCRdb ran MiXCR on the 5' RACE reads. The top ten hold approximately 0.51% of the sample, which has about 800,000 distinct CDR3 sequences, over 9.5% seen once. The CDR3 sequence is 16 residues long. Germline assignment: CDR1 MNHEY and CDR2 SVGEGT. Unmatched junction bases numbered 11, after V lost 6 bases and J lost 0 bases. This clonotype was counted between two and nine times. What it recognizes is unknown. The gene calls are TRBV6-2 or TRBV6-3 and TRBJ2-7; TRBD1 agrees at 7 bases. The origin of this receptor is a male donor with ankylosing spondylitis. The sample comprised blood, either unsorted or a sorted T cell fraction (not recorded which). CDR3 sequence: CASSRNAGGPSYEQYF. The CDR3 nucleotides are TGTGCCAGCAGCCGTAACGCAGGGGGTCCCTCCTACGAGCAGTACTTC.